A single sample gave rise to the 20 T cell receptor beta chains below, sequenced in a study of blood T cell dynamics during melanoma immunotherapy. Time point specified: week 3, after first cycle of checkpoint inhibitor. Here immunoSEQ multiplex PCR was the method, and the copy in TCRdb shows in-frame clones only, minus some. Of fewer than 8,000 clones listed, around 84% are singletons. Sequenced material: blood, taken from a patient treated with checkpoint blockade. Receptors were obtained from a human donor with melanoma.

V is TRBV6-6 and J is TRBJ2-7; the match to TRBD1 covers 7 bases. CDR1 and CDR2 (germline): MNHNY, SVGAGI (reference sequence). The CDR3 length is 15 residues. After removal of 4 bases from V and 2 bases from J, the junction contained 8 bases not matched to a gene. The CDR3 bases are TGTGCCAGCAGTTCCGAGGGACAGCCGCCCTACGAGCAGTACTTC. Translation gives CASSSEGQPPYEQYF.

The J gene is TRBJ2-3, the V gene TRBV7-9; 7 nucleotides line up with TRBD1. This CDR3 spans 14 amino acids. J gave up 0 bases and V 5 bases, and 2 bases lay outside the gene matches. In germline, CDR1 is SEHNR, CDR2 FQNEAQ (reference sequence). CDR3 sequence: CASSPGGSTDTQYF. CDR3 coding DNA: TGTGCCAGCAGCCCAGGGGGTAGCACAGATACGCAGTATTTT.

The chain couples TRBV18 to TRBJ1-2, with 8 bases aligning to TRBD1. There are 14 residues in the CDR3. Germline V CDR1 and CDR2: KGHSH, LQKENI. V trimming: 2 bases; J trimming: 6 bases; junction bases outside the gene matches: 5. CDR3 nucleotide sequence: TGTGCCAGCTCACCAACGAACAGGGGGGATGGCTACACCTTC. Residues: CASSPTNRGDGYTF. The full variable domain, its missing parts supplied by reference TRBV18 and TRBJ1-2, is NAGVMQNPRHLVRRRGQEARLRCSPMKGHSHVYWYRQLPEEGLKFMVYLQKENIIDESGMPKERFSAEFPKEGPSILRIQQVVRGDSAAYFCASSPTNRGDGYTFGSGTRLTVV.

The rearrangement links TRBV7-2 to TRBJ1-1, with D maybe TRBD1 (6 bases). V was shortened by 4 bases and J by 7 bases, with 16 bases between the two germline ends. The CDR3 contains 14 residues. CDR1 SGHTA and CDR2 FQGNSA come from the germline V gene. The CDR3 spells CASSSNAQGSEAFF. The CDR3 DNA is TGTGCCAGCAGCTCGAATGCCCAGGGGAGTGAAGCTTTCTTT.

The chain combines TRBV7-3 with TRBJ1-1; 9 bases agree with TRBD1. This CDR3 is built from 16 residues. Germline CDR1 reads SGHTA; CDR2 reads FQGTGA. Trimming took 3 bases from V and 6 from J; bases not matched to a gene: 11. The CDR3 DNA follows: TGTGCCAGCAGCTTCGATCAACAGGGGGCGCGGGCTGAAGCTTTCTTT. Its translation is CASSFDQQGARAEAFF.

CDR3 region: CAIKATGGVVETQYF. The CDR3 region has the DNA TGTGCCATCAAAGCGACGGGGGGGGTTGTAGAGACCCAGTACTTC. The chain links TRBV10-3 to TRBJ2-5, with 8 bases fitting TRBD2. CDR3 length equals 15 residues. Germline V lookup: CDR1 ENHRY, CDR2 SYGVKD. V was clipped by 7 bases and J by 4 bases; unmatched bases: 11.

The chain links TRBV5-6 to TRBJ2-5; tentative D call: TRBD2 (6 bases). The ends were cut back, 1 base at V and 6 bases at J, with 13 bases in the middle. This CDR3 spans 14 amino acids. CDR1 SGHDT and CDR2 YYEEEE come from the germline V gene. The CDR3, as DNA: TGTGCCAGCAGCTTGTCAGCAGGGAGGAAGACCCAGTACTTC. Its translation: CASSLSAGRKTQYF.

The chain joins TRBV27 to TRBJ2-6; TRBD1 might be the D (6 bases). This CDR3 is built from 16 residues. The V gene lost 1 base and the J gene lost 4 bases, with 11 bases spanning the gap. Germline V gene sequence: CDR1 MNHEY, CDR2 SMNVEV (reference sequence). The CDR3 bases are TGTGCCAGCAGTTTATTCAGGGGCTCCGGGGCCAACGTCCTGACTTTC. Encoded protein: CASSLFRGSGANVLTF.

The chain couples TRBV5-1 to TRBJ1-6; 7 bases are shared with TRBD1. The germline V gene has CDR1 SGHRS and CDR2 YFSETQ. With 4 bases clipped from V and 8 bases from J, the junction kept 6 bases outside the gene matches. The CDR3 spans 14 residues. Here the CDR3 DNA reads TGCGCCAGCAGCCTAGACAGGGTAGATTCACCCCTCCACTTT. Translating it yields CASSLDRVDSPLHF.

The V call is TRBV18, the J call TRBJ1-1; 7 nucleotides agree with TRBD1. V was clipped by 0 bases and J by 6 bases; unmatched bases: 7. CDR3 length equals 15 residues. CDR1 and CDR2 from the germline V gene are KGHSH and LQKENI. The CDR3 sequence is CASSPPNRGPAEAFF. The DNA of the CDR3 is TGTGCCAGCTCACCACCAAACAGGGGCCCCGCTGAAGCTTTCTTT.

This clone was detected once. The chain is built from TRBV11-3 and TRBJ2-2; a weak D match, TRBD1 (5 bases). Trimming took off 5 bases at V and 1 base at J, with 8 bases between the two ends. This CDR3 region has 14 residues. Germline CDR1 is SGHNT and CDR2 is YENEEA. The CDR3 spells CASSKQGNTGELFF. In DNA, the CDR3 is TGTGCCAGCAGCAAGCAGGGGAACACCGGGGAGCTGTTTTTT.

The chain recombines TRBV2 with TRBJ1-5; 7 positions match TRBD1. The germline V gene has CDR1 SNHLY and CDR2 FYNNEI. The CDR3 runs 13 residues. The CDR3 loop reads CAGAGGGNQPQHF. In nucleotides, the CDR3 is TGTGCAGGGGCAGGGGGTGGCAATCAGCCCCAGCATTTT.

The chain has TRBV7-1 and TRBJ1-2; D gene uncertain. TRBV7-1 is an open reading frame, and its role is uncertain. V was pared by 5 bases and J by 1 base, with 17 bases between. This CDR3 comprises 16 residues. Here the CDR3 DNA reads TGTGCCAGCAGCCCCCTACAGAGTAGCCTTAACTATGGCTACACCTTC. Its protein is CASSPLQSSLNYGYTF.

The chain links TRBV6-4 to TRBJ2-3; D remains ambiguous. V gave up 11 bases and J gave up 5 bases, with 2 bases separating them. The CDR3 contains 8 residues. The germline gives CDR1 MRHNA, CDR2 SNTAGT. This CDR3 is CAGDTQYF. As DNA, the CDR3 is TGTGCCGGAGATACGCAGTATTTT.

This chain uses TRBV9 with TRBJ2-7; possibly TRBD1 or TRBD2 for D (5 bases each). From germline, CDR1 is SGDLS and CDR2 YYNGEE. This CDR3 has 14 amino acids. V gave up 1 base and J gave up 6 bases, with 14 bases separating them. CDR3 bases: TGTGCCAGCAGCGTACTGCAGGGTGGGGGCGAGCAGTACTTC. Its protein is CASSVLQGGGEQYF.

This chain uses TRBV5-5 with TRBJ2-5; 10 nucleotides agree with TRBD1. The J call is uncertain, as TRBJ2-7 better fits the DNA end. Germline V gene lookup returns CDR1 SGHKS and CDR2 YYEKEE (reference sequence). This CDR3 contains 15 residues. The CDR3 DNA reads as TGTGCCAGCAGCATCCGAGGACAGGGGGCCTACGAGCAGTACTTC. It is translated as CASSIRGQGAYEQYF.

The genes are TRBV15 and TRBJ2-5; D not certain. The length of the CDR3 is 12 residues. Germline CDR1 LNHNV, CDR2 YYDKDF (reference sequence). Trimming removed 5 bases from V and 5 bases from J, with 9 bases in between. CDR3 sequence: CATSAQPETQYF. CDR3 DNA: TGTGCCACCAGCGCACAGCCCGAGACCCAGTACTTC.

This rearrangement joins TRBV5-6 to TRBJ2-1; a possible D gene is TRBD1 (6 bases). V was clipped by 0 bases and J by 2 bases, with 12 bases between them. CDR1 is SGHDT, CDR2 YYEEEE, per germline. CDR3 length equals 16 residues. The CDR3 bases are TGTGCCAGCAGCTTGGAGGGCAGGGGTACCTACAATGAGCAGTTCTTC. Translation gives CASSLEGRGTYNEQFF.

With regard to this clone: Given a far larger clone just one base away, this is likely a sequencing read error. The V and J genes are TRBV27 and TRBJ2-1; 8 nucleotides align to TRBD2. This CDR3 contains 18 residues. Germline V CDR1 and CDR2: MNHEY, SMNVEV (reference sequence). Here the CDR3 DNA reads TGTGCCAGCTGTTTAACGGGAGGGTCTCCTGGCCCCGACAATGAGCAGTTCTTC. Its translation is CASCLTGGSPGPDNEQFF.

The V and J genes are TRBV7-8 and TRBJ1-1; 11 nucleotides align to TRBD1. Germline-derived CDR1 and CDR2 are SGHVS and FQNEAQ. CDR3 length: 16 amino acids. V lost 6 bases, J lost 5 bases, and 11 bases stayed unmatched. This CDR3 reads CASRSGQGAGGTEAFF. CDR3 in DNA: TGTGCCAGCAGGTCCGGACAGGGGGCTGGAGGGACTGAAGCTTTCTTT.